This T cell receptor (beta chain) was profiled in a study of blood T cell repertoires in COVID-19. Generated by immunoSEQ multiplex PCR, the TCRdb table keeps only in-frame clones and is missing some. The sample includes some 66,000 clones, about nine tenths of them seen just once. The CDR3 length is 13 residues. The germline V gene has CDR1 SGHNT and CDR2 YENEEA. V lost 5 bases and J lost 6, with 14 bases in between. The genes are TRBV11-3 and TRBJ2-7; D is possibly TRBD1 (6 bases). Sequenced material: peripheral blood. This TCR derives from a human donor in a cohort sampled during active COVID-19. The CDR3 region is CASSRNGGSEQYF. CDR3 DNA sequence: TGTGCCAGCAGCCGAAATGGGGGCTCCGAGCAGTACTTC.